The 18 T cell receptor beta chains reported below all come from one sample, sequenced in a study of OX40 agonist ivuxolimab in advanced cancers. TCRdb's table, derived via immunoSEQ multiplex PCR, lists solely in-frame clones and lacks some. Altogether 65,000 to 80,000 clones are present, 80% to 95% being singletons, with the ten largest covering approximately 9.9%. Specimen: CD4+ or CD8+ T cells sorted from blood, collected in a trial of the OX40 agonist ivuxolimab. These receptors all stem from an adult with an advanced solid tumor such as melanoma, head and neck, liver or kidney cancer.

The J gene is TRBJ2-5, the V gene TRBV10-3; tentatively, D is TRBD2 (6 bases). CDR3 size: 13 residues. In germline, CDR1 is ENHRY, CDR2 SYGVKD. V lost 2 bases to trimming and J lost 5 bases, with 9 bases between them. The CDR3 region has the DNA TGTGCCATCAGTGAGCAGGCGGGGGAGACCCAGTACTTC. It specifies CAISEQAGETQYF.

The chain couples TRBV5-6 to TRBJ2-7; 7 nucleotides line up with TRBD2. The CDR3 has 17 residues. V was clipped by 4 bases and J by 0 bases; unmatched bases: 13. The germline CDR1 and CDR2 sequences are SGHDT and YYEEEE. CDR3 loop: CASSPSSGGSTSYEQYF. CDR3 nucleotide sequence: TGTGCCAGCAGCCCCAGTTCGGGGGGATCTACCTCCTACGAGCAGTACTTC. Drawing the rest from reference TRBV5-6 and TRBJ2-7, the complete variable domain is DAGVTQSPTHLIKTRGQQVTLRCSPKSGHDTVSWYQQALGQGPQFIFQYYEEEERQRGNFPDRFSGHQFPNYSSELNVNALLLGDSALYLCASSPSSGGSTSYEQYFGPGTRLTVT.

V and J are TRBV6-1 and TRBJ2-5, with D perhaps matching TRBD1 (6 bases). The V gene's germline CDR1 is MNHNS and CDR2 SASEGT. V was clipped by 4 bases and J by 4 bases, with 19 bases between them. CDR3 size: 16 residues. The CDR3 protein is CASSVQKQGVRETQYF. Here the CDR3 DNA reads TGTGCCAGCAGTGTCCAGAAACAGGGAGTCCGAGAGACCCAGTACTTC.

This chain links TRBV9 with TRBJ2-5; tentative D call: TRBD2 (5 bases). In germline, CDR1 is SGDLS, CDR2 YYNGEE. This CDR3 contains 14 residues. V was clipped by 4 bases and J by 1 base, with 11 bases between them. The CDR3 is CASSIAGLQETQYF. The CDR3 nucleotides read TGTGCCAGCAGCATTGCGGGCCTCCAAGAGACCCAGTACTTC. Based on the CDR3 plus reference TRBV9 and TRBJ2-5, the full variable domain is DSGVTQTPKHLITATGQRVTLRCSPRSGDLSVYWYQQSLDQGLQFLIQYYNGEERAKGNILERFSAQQFPDLHSELNLSSLELGDSALYFCASSIAGLQETQYFGPGTRLLVL.

This sequence joins TRBV27 and TRBJ1-1; 8 positions agree with TRBD1. Germline CDR1 is MNHEY and CDR2 is SMNVEV (reference sequence). After removal of 6 bases from V and 4 bases from J, the junction contained 4 bases not matched to a gene. The CDR3 is made up of 13 amino acids. CDR3 DNA sequence: TGTGCCAGCAGCCCGGGACAGGCCACTGAAGCTTTCTTT. This sequence encodes CASSPGQATEAFF.

This chain joins TRBV29-1 and TRBJ2-3; D unclear. The V end lost 1 base, the J end lost 6 bases, and 11 bases lay between the germline ends. The CDR3 sequence is 13 residues long. Germline-derived CDR1 and CDR2 are SQVTM and ANQGSEA. The DNA of the CDR3 is TGCAGCGTTGAAGGGGCCTTCATGGATACGCAGTATTTT. Translated, it gives CSVEGAFMDTQYF.

The rearrangement joins TRBV6-4 to TRBJ2-1; D uncertain. Trimming removed 0 bases at V and 12 bases at J, with 9 bases between. The CDR3 contains 12 residues. The germline V gene encodes CDR1 MRHNA and CDR2 SNTAGT. CDR3 residues: CASSDSARRQFF. CDR3 nucleotides: TGTGCCAGCAGTGACTCAGCACGGCGGCAGTTCTTC.

Written as DNA, the CDR3 is TGTGCCAGCAGGGCCGGCCCAGGGAACACAGATACGCAGTATTTT. Translating gives CASRAGPGNTDTQYF. The chain has TRBV2 and TRBJ2-3; a weak D match, TRBD1 (5 bases). This CDR3 is built from 15 residues. The germline V gene has CDR1 SNHLY and CDR2 FYNNEI. V lost 6 bases and J lost 2, with 15 bases in between.

The CDR3 nucleotides read TGCAGCGTTGCCCTATCCCAGACAGTACCTTACGATGAGCAGTTCTTC. Translating it yields CSVALSQTVPYDEQFF. The rearrangement links TRBV29-1 to TRBJ2-1, with D perhaps TRBD1 (5 bases). This CDR3 contains 16 residues. The V end was cut by 4 bases, the J end by 8 bases, with 24 bases between. CDR1 is SQVTM, CDR2 ANQGSEA, per germline.

In this sample, this clone turned up once. The chain couples TRBV7-6 to TRBJ2-7, with TRBD2 identical over 7 bases. The CDR3 is 16 residues long. The germline gives CDR1 SGHVS, CDR2 FNYEAQ. Trimming cost V 2 bases and J 0 bases; bases outside gene matches: 7. This CDR3 is CASSLMGGGSSYEQYF. DNA for the CDR3: TGTGCCAGCAGCTTAATGGGCGGGGGTAGCTCCTACGAGCAGTACTTC.

V is TRBV19 and J is TRBJ2-2, with D perhaps given as TRBD1 or TRBD2 (6 bases each). Germline CDR1 and CDR2: LNHDA and SQIVND (reference sequence). The CDR3 extends over 18 amino acids. The V and J ends lost 4 bases and 1 base respectively, with 19 bases between them. CDR3: CASSTVQGLRRNTGELFF. CDR3 coding DNA: TGTGCCAGTAGTACAGTACAGGGACTCCGGAGGAACACCGGGGAGCTGTTTTTT.

The chain employs TRBV18 and TRBJ1-1, with TRBD1 as a possible D gene (5 bases). Germline V lookup: CDR1 KGHSH, CDR2 LQKENI. The CDR3 is made up of 13 amino acids. Between the trimmed V and J ends, which lost 2 bases and 1 base, there was a span of 5 bases. The CDR3 DNA follows: TGTGCCAGCTCACCAAGGGGGAACACTGAAGCTTTCTTT. Residues: CASSPRGNTEAFF.

A few counts support this clone. This chain uses TRBV4-1 with TRBJ2-7; 12 bases align to TRBD2. Germline V lookup: CDR1 MGHRA, CDR2 YSYEKL. The CDR3 sequence is 15 residues long. The V gene end was trimmed by 4 bases and the J gene end by 4 bases; junction bases not matched to a gene: 5. The CDR3: CASSLRLAGAYEQYF. The CDR3 nucleotides read TGCGCCAGCAGCCTACGACTAGCGGGGGCTTACGAGCAGTACTTC.

This clone was counted a single time. V usage is TRBV7-8 and J usage is TRBJ2-7; no reliable D call. Per germline, CDR1 SGHVS and CDR2 FQNEAQ. V was trimmed by 1 base and J by 4 bases, leaving 14 bases between them. This CDR3 has 15 amino acids. The CDR3 loop is CASSLVVAEHYEQYF. CDR3 nucleotides: TGTGCCAGCAGCTTAGTTGTGGCTGAACATTACGAGCAGTACTTC.

This chain's CDR3 is CASSSRDPRSQHF. DNA of the CDR3: TGTGCCAGCAGCTCCCGGGACCCCCGGTCCCAGCATTTT. V usage is TRBV5-4 and J usage is TRBJ1-5; tentatively, D is TRBD1 (5 bases). Between the trimmed V and J ends, which lost 3 bases and 11 bases, there was a span of 15 bases. The CDR3 spans 13 residues. CDR1 is SGHNT, CDR2 YYREEE, per germline (reference sequence).

The chain joins TRBV19 to TRBJ1-1; D gene unclear. The germline V gene has CDR1 LNHDA and CDR2 SQIVND (reference sequence). This CDR3 is built from 11 residues. The V end was cut by 9 bases, the J end by 10 bases, with 15 bases between. The CDR3 bases are TGTGCCAGCGAAGATCCTCGGGGAGCTTTCTTT. Translated: CASEDPRGAFF.

J is TRBJ2-7 and V is TRBV21-1; TRBD1 was called by the table and not checked on the DNA. TRBV21-1 is given as a pseudogene. There are 15 residues in the CDR3. CDR3 sequence (DNA): TGTGCCAGCAGCAAAGCCTCAGGGACAGGGAGCGGGCAGTACTTC. This sequence encodes CASSKASGTGSGQYF.

The genes are TRBV9 and TRBJ1-2; D gene unclear. Trimming took off 4 bases at V and 4 bases at J, with 11 bases between the two ends. In germline, CDR1 is SGDLS, CDR2 YYNGEE. This CDR3 region has 13 residues. In nucleotides, the CDR3 is TGTGCCAGCAGCTCAGGACTTCCCTATGGCTACACCTTC. Its protein product is CASSSGLPYGYTF.